There are a few counts of the clone carrying this T cell receptor beta chain. The antigen is not known. The CDR3 covers 16 residues. Germline CDR1 reads LGHNA; CDR2 reads YNFKEQ. The V end lost 1 base, the J end lost 1 base, and 13 bases lay between the germline ends. This record comes from a study of CD8 T cells in ankylosing spondylitis. Findings and limits, study-wide: There was reportedly significant enrichment of clones that were disease-linked in matched ankylosing spondylitis synovial fluid. For ankylosing spondylitis blood, a TCR beta motif of under ten highly homologous variants appeared characteristic. CD8+ by phenotype, disease-linked clones were relatively rare in peripheral blood.

Quantitative 5'-RACE with molecular barcodes produced the TCR beta libraries. Using its own MiXCR run on the 5' RACE reads, TCRdb lists one record per CDR3 protein. The sample lists about 340,000 distinct CDR3 sequences; less than 9.5% were seen once. Sequencing was performed on blood, either unsorted or a sorted T cell fraction (not recorded which). The clonotype was recovered from a male donor with ankylosing spondylitis. V and J are TRBV4-2 and TRBJ2-5, with unresolved D. CDR3 loop: CASSQVGPVAQETQYF. CDR3 in DNA: TGTGCCAGCAGCCAAGTCGGCCCGGTAGCCCAAGAGACCCAGTACTTC.